The T cell receptor (beta chain) under discussion was sequenced for a study of T-cell memory formation after mild COVID-19 (dated by TCRdb to the early 2020s). With respect to the entire study: Most TCR sequence clusters were specific to one of the two donors. In two donors, T-cell clones that expanded and contracted after mild COVID-19 were followed by sequencing TCRalpha and TCRbeta repertoires longitudinally. The cohort was made up of two young adult volunteers, one female and one male, who were previously healthy. Broad study findings and their caveats: The second-wave clones that peaked on day 37 were not confirmed to be SARS-CoV-2 specific. From day 15 to 85, contracting clones showed balanced CD4/CD8 phenotypes, whereas a second wave of clones that expanded from day 15 to 37 leaned towards CD4+. Contracting CD4+ clones were located mainly in the CM and EM memory subsets, whereas CD8+ clones were found to be enriched in EMRA. The detection of some responding clones in pre-infection memory suggests that pre-existing cross-reactive memory T cells joined the SARS-CoV-2 response. Only a couple of mild cases were covered by the study, and larger cohorts that include severe cases with pre-infection samples were considered necessary.

Per the germline V gene (reference sequence), DFQATT is the CDR1 and SNEGSKA is the CDR2. Its CDR3 holds 15 amino acids, cysteine through phenylalanine. The sequence is cut down to CDR3 DNA, 45 bases in frame from base 1. Trimming accounts for 5 bases at V and 1 base at J, while the number of junction bases matched to no gene is 10. A few counts support this clonotype. The clone's antigen remains unknown. No base quality values were provided; no much bigger clone lies one nucleotide off. Ficoll-Paque density gradient centrifugation was used to isolate PBMCs. Sequencing used an Illumina NovaSeq 6000. Using 5'RACE with constant-segment primers, TCRalpha and TCRbeta cDNA libraries were constructed, with sample barcodes and unique molecular identifiers added in the process. RNA was extracted from every sample with Trizol reagent. The libraries were amplified in two PCR steps, and the second step added a second sample barcode and Illumina TruSeq adapters. Sequencing of libraries was performed on an Illumina NovaSeq with 2 x 150 bp paired-end reads. The authors' pipeline ran thus. The reads were demultiplexed and collapsed into UMI-guided consensus sequences using migec v1.2.7. Using mixcr v2.1.11, UMI consensuses were aligned to TRA and TRB V and J templates and then assembled into clonotypes. A clonotype was counted as expanded or contracted only when both edgeR and NoisET called the clonotype significant, with the noise models trained on biological replicates. edgeR calls used a false discovery rate-adjusted p below 0.01 and a log2 fold-change threshold of 1. As an exploratory analysis of dynamics, max-normalized trajectories of the 1000 most abundant clonotypes were examined with PCA combined with hierarchical clustering. Each responding clone was given a CD4 or CD8 phenotype based on the CD4+ and CD8+ repertoires, which had been sequenced separately. TCRdb trimmed public reads at Q25 via fastp, called clones via MiXCR and kept in-frame beta chains. Each record represents a unique CDR3 protein, reported with the most common genes and DNA among its rows. The V and J calls here are based on TCRdb, not the publication. The sample includes hundreds of thousands of distinct CDR3 sequences, with under 25% observed a single time. The ten largest make up roughly 21% of the sample.

The rearrangement joined TRBV20-1 to TRBJ1-1; 7 central bases correspond to TRBD1. Sequencing used PBMCs or a T cell subset sorted from them (not recorded which). This clonotype was obtained from a man between 18 and 35 years old who had mild COVID-19 (a few samples of this study predate the infection). The sample titles of this study are shuffled in the database, so cell type and time point are left out; the donor was told from shared clones. The DNA reads as follows: TGCAGTGCTTCCCGATCAGGGGGGTCGAACACTGAAGCTTTCTTT. Its translation is CSASRSGGSNTEAFF.